The present TCR beta chain was sequenced within a study of molecular identifiers for immune sequencing clone quantification. Each CDR3 protein gets one entry after TCRdb re-called the PCR reads with MiXCR. The sample has approximately 500,000 distinct CDR3 sequences; about a quarter are singletons. The CDR3 spans 17 residues. CDR1 is SEHNR, CDR2 FQNEAQ, per germline (reference sequence). With V trimmed by 4 bases and J by 5 bases, 15 bases remained unmatched. The chain employs TRBV7-9 and TRBJ2-3, with TRBD2 identical over 7 bases. Sample: naive CD8+ T cells from blood, with Jurkat cell RNA spiked in. The subset denotes: FACS-sorted CD8+CD4-CCR7+CD45RA+ naive T cells. The TCR was taken from a human donor in good health. Some libraries in this study had Jurkat cell RNA spiked in. In nucleotides, the CDR3 is TGTGCCAGCAGCTCCGATGACCCACCCGCGGGAGTAGATACGCAGTATTTT. Protein: CASSSDDPPAGVDTQYF.